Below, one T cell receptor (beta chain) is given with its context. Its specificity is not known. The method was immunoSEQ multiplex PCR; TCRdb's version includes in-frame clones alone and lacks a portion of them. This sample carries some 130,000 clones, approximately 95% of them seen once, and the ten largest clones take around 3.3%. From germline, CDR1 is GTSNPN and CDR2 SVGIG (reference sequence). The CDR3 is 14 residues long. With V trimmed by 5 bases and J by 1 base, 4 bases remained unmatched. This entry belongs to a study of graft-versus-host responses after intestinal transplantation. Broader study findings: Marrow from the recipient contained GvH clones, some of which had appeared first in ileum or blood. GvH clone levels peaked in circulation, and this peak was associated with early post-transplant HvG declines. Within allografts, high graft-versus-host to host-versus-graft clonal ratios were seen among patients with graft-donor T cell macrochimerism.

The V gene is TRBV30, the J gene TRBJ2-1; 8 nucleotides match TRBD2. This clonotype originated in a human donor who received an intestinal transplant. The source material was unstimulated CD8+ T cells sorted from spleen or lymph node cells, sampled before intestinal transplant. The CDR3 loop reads CAWDSSGSYNEQFF. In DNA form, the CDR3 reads TGTGCCTGGGATTCTAGCGGGTCCTACAATGAGCAGTTCTTC.